This T cell receptor beta chain was recorded in a study of cytomegalovirus exposure and HLA in healthy donors (dated by TCRdb to 2015 to 2018). Regarding the study in general: An earlier analysis of some 600 of the donors reported 276 Gb of sequence data and approximately 120 million unique TCR beta sequences obtained from some 200 million T cells. An early release that covered about 640 HLA-typed donors contained approximately 300 gigabases of sequencing data and tens of millions of unique TCR sequences. Among the roughly 380 genotyped donors, around 79% belonged to the genetic ancestry cluster associated with self-reported Caucasian donors. The study aimed to test whether cataloging public T cell receptors could reveal signatures of past pathogen exposure. The study used immunosequencing to profile the T cell repertoires of some 600 subjects and linked those repertoires to cytomegalovirus serostatus. In addition to the first cohort of 666 subjects, a separate validation cohort of 130 or so different subjects was used. The study combined high-throughput TCR immunosequencing, statistical association of individual TCRs with disease status, and machine learning to predict cytomegalovirus infection status. In a later analysis, previously published TCR beta repertoires from 500 to 750 donors were re-analyzed and high-resolution HLA genotyping was added so that TCR occurrence patterns could be studied. Rather than using new phenotypic data, the later analysis identified candidate immune exposures from TCR beta sequences and from how often those sequences occurred across donors. An earlier analysis of 587 of the donors used high-throughput TCR beta sequencing to judge whether each TCR beta V gene segment behaved as functional or pseudogenic. Alongside the repertoire data, information on donor age, sex, ethnicity and CMV serostatus was compiled. Genome-wide SNP genotypes for about three fifths of the roughly 700 donors were used in a later genetic analysis, which treated that subset as a discovery cohort. Every repertoire in the discovery cohort had been generated on one and the same sequencing platform. HLA typing covered class I and class II loci at four-digit resolution. The number of typed donors differed by locus: 629-630 for A, B, C, DRB1 and DQB1; 500 to 550 for DQA1; roughly 600 for DPA1; and roughly 490 for DPB1. Four to six DR-DQ haplotypes were handled as single units for association and clustering, since linkage in the cohort was strong. Among some 410 genotyped donors of the cohort, an average of roughly 230,000 unique TCR beta nucleotide sequences was sequenced per donor, of which about 18% were non-productive.

The cohort consisted of 666 healthy bone marrow donors. Cohort members were all nominally healthy when sampled, although unrecorded immune exposures were likely present. Of the approximately 610 cohort members, 250 to 300 had positive CMV serostatus and 350 to 450 had negative CMV serostatus, and CMV serostatus was not recorded for the donor. Every donor gave a peripheral blood sample, and the peripheral blood mononuclear cells from that sample were used for TCR beta sequencing. The Qiagen DNeasy Blood Extraction Kit was used to extract genomic DNA from the blood cell samples. Study-wide conclusions, independent of this receptor: Most TCR sequences were seen in very few donors, while some public TCRs were found in many individuals. The study gave a list of 150 to 200 TCR beta chains associated with cytomegalovirus. Roughly uniform sequencing depth across donors was assumed in presence/absence analyses, although this assumption may not hold. A later analysis associated approximately 17,000 TCR beta sequences with specific HLA alleles at a false discovery rate of 0.05. A later genetic analysis reported fewer N-insertions in productive TCRs among donors in an Asian-associated ancestry cluster than the approximately 700-donor mean. Correlated functional status among segregating V segments might reflect linkage disequilibrium, but an unknown experimental factor could not be ruled out. Because counts were too low, more than 15 rarely observed V segments, including chromosome 9 orphons, were left out of the earlier analysis of a few hundred of the donors. A further reported finding was that TCR beta sequences accurately predicted the HLA-A and HLA-B alleles for most subjects in the first cohort. A cluster of highly shared sequence variants was judged likely to be a technical artifact of the sequencing pipeline. Broadly in line with IMGT annotations, most TCR beta V segments showed up in productive rearrangements about 90% or about 30% of the time in an earlier analysis of roughly 590 of the donors. Compared with equally common non-associated chains, HLA-associated TCR beta chains in a later analysis were more clonally expanded and had lower generation probabilities. Immune exposure information for the cohort was limited to CMV serostatus. Several of the top co-occurrence clusters appeared to be linked to parvovirus B19, influenza, CMV and Epstein-Barr virus, according to a later analysis. Cytomegalovirus status was reported to be diagnosed by the classifier with high specificity and sensitivity in both the original and validation cohorts. Most CMV-associated TCR beta chains appeared to be HLA-restricted in a later analysis, and the HLA associations seemed to be driven largely by CMV exposure. The cohort was sequenced for TCR beta chains only, and without alpha or paired-chain data the features that could be detected were limited. Because some donors lacked HLA typing at each locus, the association tests relied only on the typed subset. According to the authors, the approach could potentially be generalized to other disease states and immunological phenotypes. In vitro tests confirmed that three of the cytomegalovirus-associated TCR beta chains recognize cytomegalovirus antigens. In a later analysis, the rate of TCR association differed among HLA loci, with DRB1 alleles having the most associated TCRs and HLA-C alleles having the fewest. Assigning TCR associations to individual alleles was difficult when HLA alleles, especially DR and DQ, strongly co-occurred. An association between a missense DCLRE1C variant and V-gene and J-gene trimming of TCR beta chains was found in a later genetic analysis and replicated in an independent cohort.

In this sample, this clone turned up once. No cognate antigen has been identified for it. No clone much larger than this one lies a single base away; base qualities are absent. The library was built by means of the immunoSEQ multiplex PCR assay. The multiplex PCR relied on a mix of 60 forward primers for TCR Vbeta segments and 13 reverse primers for TCR Jbeta segments. The CDR3 region of rearranged TCR beta genes was amplified from genomic DNA by a multiplex PCR assay. Amplified TCR beta libraries were sequenced as 87-base-pair reads on the Illumina HiSeq System. On the authors' methods: Across the roughly 700 repertoires, a later analysis counted approximately 75 million unique TCR beta chains, around 11 million of which were shared by at least two donors. Raw reads were error-corrected and collapsed into unique sequences with a nearest-neighbor algorithm that merged closely related sequences to remove PCR and sequencing errors. V, D and J gene segments were assigned by aligning CDR3 sequences to IMGT reference sequences. For a sequence to be retained, a match of at least six nucleotides to both a V gene segment and a J gene segment was required. Rearrangements were classified as productive when the CDR3 lacked stop codons and remained in frame with V and J, and all other rearrangements were classified as non-productive. CDR3 was defined according to IMGT convention as the region running from the second conserved V-encoded cysteine to the conserved J-encoded phenylalanine. The earlier analysis of about 500 of the donors excluded sequences that lacked an unambiguous match to a single V gene segment. An earlier analysis of several hundred of the donors classified V segments as functional when productive rearrangements were above 56.7% and as segregating when the standard deviation between donors was above 5%. A statistical classification framework was developed to diagnose cytomegalovirus status using the catalog of TCR beta chain sequences. V and J gene assignment, in a later analysis, came from comparing TCR nucleotide sequences with IMGT/GENE-DB human TR gene sequences. In a later analysis, CDR3 sequences and most-parsimonious VDJ recombination scenarios were assigned using the TCRdist pipeline. A later analysis defined each TCR beta chain by its CDR3 amino acid sequence plus V-gene family, and excluded reads lacking a unique V-gene family. To address suspected cross-contamination and a sequencing artifact, a later analysis removed a few hundred highly shared, low-generation-probability nucleotide sequences. In a later analysis, a clonal expansion index was calculated for each public chain from normalized within-repertoire ranks of inferred template counts. Generation probabilities in a later analysis came from a VDJ recombination model fitted to out-of-frame rearrangements, and those results were checked against IGoR. A later analysis scored TCR-TCR, TCR-HLA and TCR-CMV co-occurrence with hypergeometric tests, applying a repertoire-size bias correction to TCR pairs. A later analysis estimated false discovery rates by permuting HLA or CMV assignments 20 times. A later analysis grouped co-occurring TCRs with DBSCAN, adding TCRdist sequence similarity when clustering within HLA-allele-positive subsets. Co-occurrence clustering excluded repertoires with fewer than 30,000 or more than 120,000 public chains, plus five with anomalous nucleotide sharing. TCRdb's version of the immuneACCESS table is confined to in-frame rearrangements and falls short of the full clone set. An unresolved V gene accounts for under half of the shortfall where checked; the remainder is of unknown origin. V and J calls and clone size are as listed in that table; D and trimming were resolved from the DNA. Present in this sample are about 130,000 clones, approximately 62% of which were seen just once. Roughly 1.7% of the sample rests with the top ten.

The sequencing sample was made of PBMCs. The sequence was obtained from a human donor in good health.

CDR3 region: CASSLVGRTKAQYF. The nucleotide sequence reads TGTGCCAGCAGCTTAGTGGGGAGAACGAAGGCCCAGTACTTC. The chain was built from TRBV13 and TRBJ2-5, and TRBD2 may be the D gene, going by 5 matching bases. There are 14 amino acids in the CDR3, from cysteine to phenylalanine inclusive. Only CDR3 DNA remains: 42 bases, in frame from the first base. V loses 1 base of germline sequence and J loses 9 bases, and the interval between the two ends is 15 bases. CDR1 and CDR2 are drawn from the germline V gene (reference sequence): PRHDT, FYEKMQ.